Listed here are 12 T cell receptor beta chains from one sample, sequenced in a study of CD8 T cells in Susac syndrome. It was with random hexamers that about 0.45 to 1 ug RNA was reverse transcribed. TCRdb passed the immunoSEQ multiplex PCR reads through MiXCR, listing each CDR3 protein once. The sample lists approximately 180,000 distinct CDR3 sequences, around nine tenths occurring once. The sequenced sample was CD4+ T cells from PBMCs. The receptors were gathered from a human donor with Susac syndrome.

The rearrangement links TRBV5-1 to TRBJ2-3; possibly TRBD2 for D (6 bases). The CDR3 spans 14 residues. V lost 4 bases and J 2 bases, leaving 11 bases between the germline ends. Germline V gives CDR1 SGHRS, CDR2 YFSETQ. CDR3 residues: CASSPGLVTDTQYF. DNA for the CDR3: TGCGCCAGCAGCCCGGGACTTGTCACAGATACGCAGTATTTT.

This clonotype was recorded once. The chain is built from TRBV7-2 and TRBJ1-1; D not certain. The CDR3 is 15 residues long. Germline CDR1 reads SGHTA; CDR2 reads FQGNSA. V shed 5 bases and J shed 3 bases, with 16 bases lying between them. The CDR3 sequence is CASSPRAGGYTEAFF. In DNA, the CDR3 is TGTGCCAGCAGCCCACGTGCGGGCGGGTACACTGAAGCTTTCTTT.

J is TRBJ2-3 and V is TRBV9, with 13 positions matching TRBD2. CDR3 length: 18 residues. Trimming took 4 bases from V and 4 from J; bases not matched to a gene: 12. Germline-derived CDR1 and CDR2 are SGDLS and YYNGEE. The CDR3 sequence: CASSHGLAGVFAADTQYF. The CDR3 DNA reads TGTGCCAGCAGCCACGGACTAGCGGGAGTTTTCGCGGCAGATACGCAGTATTTT. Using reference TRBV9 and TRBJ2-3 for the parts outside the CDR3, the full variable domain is DSGVTQTPKHLITATGQRVTLRCSPRSGDLSVYWYQQSLDQGLQFLIQYYNGEERAKGNILERFSAQQFPDLHSELNLSSLELGDSALYFCASSHGLAGVFAADTQYFGPGTRLTVL.

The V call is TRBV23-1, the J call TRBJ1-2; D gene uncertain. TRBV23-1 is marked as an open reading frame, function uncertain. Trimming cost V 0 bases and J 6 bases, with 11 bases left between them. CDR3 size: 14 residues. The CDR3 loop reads CASSQSGRFDGYTF. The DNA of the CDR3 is TGCGCCAGCAGTCAATCTGGCAGGTTTGATGGCTACACCTTC.

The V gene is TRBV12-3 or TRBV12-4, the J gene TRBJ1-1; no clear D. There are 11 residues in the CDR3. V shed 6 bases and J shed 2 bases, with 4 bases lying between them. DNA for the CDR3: TGTGCCAGCAGAATAAACACTGAAGCTTTCTTT. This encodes CASRINTEAFF.

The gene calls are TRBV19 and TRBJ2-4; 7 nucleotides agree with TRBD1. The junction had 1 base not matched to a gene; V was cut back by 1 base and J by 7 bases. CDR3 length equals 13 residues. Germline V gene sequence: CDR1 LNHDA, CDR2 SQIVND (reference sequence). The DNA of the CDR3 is TGTGCCAGTAGTATAGGCAGGGGGAACATTCAGTACTTC. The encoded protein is CASSIGRGNIQYF. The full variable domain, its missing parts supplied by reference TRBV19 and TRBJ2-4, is DGGITQSPKYLFRKEGQNVTLSCEQNLNHDAMYWYRQDPGQGLRLIYYSQIVNDFQKGDIAEGYSVSREKKESFPLTVTSAQKNPTAFYLCASSIGRGNIQYFGAGTRLSVL.

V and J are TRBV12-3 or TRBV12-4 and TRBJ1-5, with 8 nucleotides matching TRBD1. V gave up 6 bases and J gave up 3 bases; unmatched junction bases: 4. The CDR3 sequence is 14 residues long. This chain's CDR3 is CASRPGQVNQPQHF. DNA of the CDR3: TGTGCCAGCAGGCCGGGACAGGTCAATCAGCCCCAGCATTTT.

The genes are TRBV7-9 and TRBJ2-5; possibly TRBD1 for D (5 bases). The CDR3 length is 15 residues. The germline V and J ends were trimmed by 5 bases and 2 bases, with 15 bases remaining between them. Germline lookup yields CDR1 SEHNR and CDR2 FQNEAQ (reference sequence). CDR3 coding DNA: TGTGCCAGCAGCCTCCCGTGGGGCATTCAAGAGACCCAGTACTTC. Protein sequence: CASSLPWGIQETQYF.

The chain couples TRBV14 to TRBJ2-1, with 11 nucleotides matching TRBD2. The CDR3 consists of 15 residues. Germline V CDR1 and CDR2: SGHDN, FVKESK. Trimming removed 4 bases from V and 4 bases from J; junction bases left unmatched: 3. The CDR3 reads CASSPRTSGYNEQFF. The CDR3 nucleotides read TGTGCCAGCAGCCCTCGGACTAGCGGGTACAATGAGCAGTTCTTC.

The CDR3 reads CASSTRPQETQYF. In nucleotides, the CDR3 is TGTGCCAGCAGCACCCGCCCCCAAGAGACCCAGTACTTC. The chain joins TRBV9 to TRBJ2-5; no reliable D call. The V gene lost 4 bases and the J gene lost 1 base, with 8 bases spanning the gap. CDR1 is SGDLS and CDR2 is YYNGEE in the germline V gene. This CDR3 is built from 13 residues.

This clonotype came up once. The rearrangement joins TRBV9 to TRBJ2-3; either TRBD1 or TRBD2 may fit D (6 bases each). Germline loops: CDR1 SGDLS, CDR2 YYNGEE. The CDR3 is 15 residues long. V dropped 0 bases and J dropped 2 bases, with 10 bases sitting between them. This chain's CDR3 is CASSVAGATTDTQYF. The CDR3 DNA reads TGTGCCAGCAGCGTAGCGGGGGCAACCACAGATACGCAGTATTTT.

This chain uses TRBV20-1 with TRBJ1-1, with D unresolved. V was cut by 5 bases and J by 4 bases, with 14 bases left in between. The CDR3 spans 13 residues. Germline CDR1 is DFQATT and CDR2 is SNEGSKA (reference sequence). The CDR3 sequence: CSASLNSATEAFF. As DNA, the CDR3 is TGCAGTGCTTCCCTTAACAGCGCCACTGAAGCTTTCTTT.